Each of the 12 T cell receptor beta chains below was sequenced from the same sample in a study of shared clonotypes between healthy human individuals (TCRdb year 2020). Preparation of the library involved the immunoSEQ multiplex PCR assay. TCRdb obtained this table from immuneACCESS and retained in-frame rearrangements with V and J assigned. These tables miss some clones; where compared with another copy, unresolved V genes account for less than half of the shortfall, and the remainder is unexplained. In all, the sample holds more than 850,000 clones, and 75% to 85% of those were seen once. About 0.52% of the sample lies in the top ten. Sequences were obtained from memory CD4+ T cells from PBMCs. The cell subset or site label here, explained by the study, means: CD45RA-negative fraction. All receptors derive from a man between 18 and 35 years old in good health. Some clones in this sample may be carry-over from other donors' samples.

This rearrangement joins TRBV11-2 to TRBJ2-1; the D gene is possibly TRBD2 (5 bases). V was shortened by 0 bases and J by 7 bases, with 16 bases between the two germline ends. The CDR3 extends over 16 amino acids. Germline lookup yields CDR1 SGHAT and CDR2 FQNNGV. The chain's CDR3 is CASSLDGSPRGNEQFF. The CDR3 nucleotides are TGTGCCAGCAGCTTAGACGGCTCACCCCGAGGGAATGAGCAGTTCTTC.

DNA for the CDR3: TGTGCCAGCAGTGAAGCCTCCGGGACAGCCATATTTGGTGGCTACACCTTC. Its translation: CASSEASGTAIFGGYTF. The chain carries TRBV6-1 and TRBJ1-2; 7 positions match TRBD1. V trimming: 0 bases; J trimming: 7 bases; junction bases outside the gene matches: 14. This CDR3 is 17 amino acids long. Germline loops: CDR1 MNHNS, CDR2 SASEGT.

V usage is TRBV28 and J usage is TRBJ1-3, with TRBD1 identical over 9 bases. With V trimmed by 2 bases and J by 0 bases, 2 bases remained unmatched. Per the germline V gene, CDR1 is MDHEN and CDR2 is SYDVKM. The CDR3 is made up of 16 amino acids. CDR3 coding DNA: TGTGCCAGCAGTTTAATGGGACAGGGCTCTGGAAACACCATATATTTT. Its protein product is CASSLMGQGSGNTIYF.

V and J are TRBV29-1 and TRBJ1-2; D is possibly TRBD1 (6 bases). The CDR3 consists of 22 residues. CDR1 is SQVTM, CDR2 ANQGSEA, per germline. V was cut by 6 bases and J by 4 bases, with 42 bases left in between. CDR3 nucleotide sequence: TGCAGCGTCGCCCCACATCGGACAGACGTTACGGCACGTTTAACGAGCCCCTATGGCTACACCTTC. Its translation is CSVAPHRTDVTARLTSPYGYTF.

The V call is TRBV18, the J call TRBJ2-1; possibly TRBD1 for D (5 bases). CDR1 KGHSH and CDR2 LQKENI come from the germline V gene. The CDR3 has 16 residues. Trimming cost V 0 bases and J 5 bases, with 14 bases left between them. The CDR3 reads CASSPPGPKGNNEQFF. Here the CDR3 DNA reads TGTGCCAGCTCACCACCGGGGCCGAAAGGTAACAATGAGCAGTTCTTC.

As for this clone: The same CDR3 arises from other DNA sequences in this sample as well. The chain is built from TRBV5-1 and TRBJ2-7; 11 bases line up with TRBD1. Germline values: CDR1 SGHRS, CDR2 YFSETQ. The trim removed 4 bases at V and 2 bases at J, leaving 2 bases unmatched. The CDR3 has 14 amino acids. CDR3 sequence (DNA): TGCGCCAGCAGCAGGGGACAGGGGGCCTACGAGCAGTACTTC. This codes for CASSRGQGAYEQYF.

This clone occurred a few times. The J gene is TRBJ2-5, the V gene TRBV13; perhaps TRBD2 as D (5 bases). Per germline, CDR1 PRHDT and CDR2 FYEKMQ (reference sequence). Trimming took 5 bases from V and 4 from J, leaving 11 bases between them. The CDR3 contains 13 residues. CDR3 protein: CASSPWAGETQYF. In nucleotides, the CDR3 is TGTGCCAGCAGCCCGTGGGCGGGAGAGACCCAGTACTTC.

The CDR3: CASSVGGTSGRNEQFF. The CDR3 bases are TGTGCCAGCAGCGTTGGAGGTACTAGCGGGAGGAATGAGCAGTTCTTC. The chain couples TRBV9 to TRBJ2-1, with 12 bases identical to TRBD2. V gave up 2 bases and J gave up 7 bases; unmatched junction bases: 7. CDR1 and CDR2 (germline): SGDLS, YYNGEE. The CDR3 length is 16 residues.

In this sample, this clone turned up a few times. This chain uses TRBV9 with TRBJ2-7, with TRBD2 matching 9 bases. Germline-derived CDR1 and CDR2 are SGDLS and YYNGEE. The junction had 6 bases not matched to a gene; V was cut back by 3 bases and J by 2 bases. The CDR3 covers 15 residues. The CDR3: CASSGPAGGPYEQYF. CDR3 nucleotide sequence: TGTGCCAGCAGCGGGCCGGCGGGAGGGCCCTACGAGCAGTACTTC.

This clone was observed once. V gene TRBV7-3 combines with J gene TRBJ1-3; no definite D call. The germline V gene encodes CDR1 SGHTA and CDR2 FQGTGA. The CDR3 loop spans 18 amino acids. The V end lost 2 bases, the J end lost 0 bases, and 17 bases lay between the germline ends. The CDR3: CASSLGPPGSGSGNTIYF. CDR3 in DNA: TGTGCCAGCAGCTTAGGCCCCCCCGGCTCGGGCTCTGGAAACACCATATATTTT.

Here the CDR3 reads CASSLWHSGSSYNEQFF. CDR3 DNA: TGTGCCAGCAGCTTATGGCATAGCGGGAGCTCCTACAATGAGCAGTTCTTC. The rearrangement joins TRBV7-6 to TRBJ2-1; TRBD2 matches 9 bases. Germline V lookup: CDR1 SGHVS, CDR2 FNYEAQ. J was trimmed by 0 bases and V by 2 bases; bases with no gene match: 5. The CDR3 is 17 amino acids.

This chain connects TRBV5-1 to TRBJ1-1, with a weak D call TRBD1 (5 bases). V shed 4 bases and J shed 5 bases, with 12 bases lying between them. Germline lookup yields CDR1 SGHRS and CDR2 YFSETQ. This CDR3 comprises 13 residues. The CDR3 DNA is TGCGCCAGCAGCCTGGATGGGGCAACTGAAGCTTTCTTT. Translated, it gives CASSLDGATEAFF.